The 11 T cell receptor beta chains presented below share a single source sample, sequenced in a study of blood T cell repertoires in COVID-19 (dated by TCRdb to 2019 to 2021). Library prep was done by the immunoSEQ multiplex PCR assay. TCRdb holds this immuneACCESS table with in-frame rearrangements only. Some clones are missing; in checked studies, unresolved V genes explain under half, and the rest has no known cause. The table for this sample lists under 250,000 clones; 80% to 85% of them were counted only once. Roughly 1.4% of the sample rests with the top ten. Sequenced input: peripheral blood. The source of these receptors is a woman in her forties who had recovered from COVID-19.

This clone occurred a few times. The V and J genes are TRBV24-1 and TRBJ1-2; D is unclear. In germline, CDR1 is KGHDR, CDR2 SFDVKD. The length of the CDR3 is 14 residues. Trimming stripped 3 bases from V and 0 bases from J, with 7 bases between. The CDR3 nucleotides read TGTGCCACCAGTGATCCAGGCGCTAACTATGGCTACACCTTC. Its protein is CATSDPGANYGYTF.

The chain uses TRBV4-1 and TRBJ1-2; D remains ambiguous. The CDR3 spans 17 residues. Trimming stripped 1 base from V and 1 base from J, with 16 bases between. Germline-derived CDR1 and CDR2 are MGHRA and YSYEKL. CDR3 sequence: CASSQGLRDTRNYGYTF. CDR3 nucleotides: TGCGCCAGCAGCCAAGGGTTGCGTGATACTCGTAACTATGGCTACACCTTC.

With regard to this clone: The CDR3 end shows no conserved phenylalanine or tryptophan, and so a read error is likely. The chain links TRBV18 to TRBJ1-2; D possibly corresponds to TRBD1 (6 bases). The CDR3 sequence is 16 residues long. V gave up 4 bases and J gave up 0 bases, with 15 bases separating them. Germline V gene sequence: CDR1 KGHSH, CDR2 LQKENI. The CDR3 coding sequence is TGTGCCAGCTCACGTATCCGGGACACAGCTAACTATGGCTACACCCTC. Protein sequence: CASSRIRDTANYGYTL.

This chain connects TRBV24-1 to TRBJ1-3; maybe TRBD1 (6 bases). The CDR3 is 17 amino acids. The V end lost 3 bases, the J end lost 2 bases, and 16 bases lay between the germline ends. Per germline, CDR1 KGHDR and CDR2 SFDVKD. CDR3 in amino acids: CATSDGAEQGTGNTIYF. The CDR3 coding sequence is TGTGCCACCAGTGATGGAGCGGAGCAGGGGACTGGAAACACCATATATTTT.

CDR3: CASKDSYSNQPQHF. The CDR3, as DNA: TGTGCCAGTAAAGACAGTTATAGCAATCAGCCCCAGCATTTT. The chain recombines TRBV19 with TRBJ1-5; D is perhaps TRBD1 (5 bases). CDR3 length: 14 residues. CDR1 is LNHDA, CDR2 SQIVND, per germline (reference sequence). Trimming shortened V by 7 bases and J by 0 bases, and 10 bases separated the two germline ends.

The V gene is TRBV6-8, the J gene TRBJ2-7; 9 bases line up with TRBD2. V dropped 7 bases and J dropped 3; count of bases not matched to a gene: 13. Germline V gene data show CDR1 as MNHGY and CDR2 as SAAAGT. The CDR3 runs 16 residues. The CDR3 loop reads CASTRPAGGGSYEQYF. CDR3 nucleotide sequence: TGTGCCAGCACCCGACCGGCGGGGGGGGGTAGCTACGAGCAGTACTTC.

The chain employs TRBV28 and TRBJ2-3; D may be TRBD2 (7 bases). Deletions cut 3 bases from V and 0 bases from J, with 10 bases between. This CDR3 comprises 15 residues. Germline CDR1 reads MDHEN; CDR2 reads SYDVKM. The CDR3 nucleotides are TGTGCCAGCAGTTTCCGGGGGGCTAGCACAGATACGCAGTATTTT. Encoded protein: CASSFRGASTDTQYF.

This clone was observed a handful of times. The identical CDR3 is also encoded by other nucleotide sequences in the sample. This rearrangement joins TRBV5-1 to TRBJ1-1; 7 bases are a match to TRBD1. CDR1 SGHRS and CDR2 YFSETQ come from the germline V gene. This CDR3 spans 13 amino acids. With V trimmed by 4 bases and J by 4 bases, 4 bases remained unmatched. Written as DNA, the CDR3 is TGCGCCAGCAGCCTGACAGGGTCCACTGAAGCTTTCTTT. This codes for CASSLTGSTEAFF.

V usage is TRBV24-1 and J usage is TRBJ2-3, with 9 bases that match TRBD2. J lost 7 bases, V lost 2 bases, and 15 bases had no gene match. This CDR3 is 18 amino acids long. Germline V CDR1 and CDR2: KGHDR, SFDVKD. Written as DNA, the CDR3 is TGTGCCACCAGTGATTCGACCTGGGGTAGCGGGGGAACCTATACGCAGTATTTT. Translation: CATSDSTWGSGGTYTQYF.

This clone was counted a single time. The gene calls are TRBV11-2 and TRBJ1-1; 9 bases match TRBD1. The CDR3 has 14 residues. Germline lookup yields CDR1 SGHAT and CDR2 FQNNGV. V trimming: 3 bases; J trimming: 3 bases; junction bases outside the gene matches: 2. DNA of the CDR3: TGTGCCAGCAGCTTGGACAGGGGCTACACTGAAGCTTTCTTT. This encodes CASSLDRGYTEAFF.

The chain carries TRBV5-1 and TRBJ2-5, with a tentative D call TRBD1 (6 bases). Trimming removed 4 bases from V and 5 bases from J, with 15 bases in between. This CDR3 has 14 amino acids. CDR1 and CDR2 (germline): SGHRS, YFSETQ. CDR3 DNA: TGCGCCAGCAGCATTGACAGGAACATGGAGACCCAGTACTTC. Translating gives CASSIDRNMETQYF.